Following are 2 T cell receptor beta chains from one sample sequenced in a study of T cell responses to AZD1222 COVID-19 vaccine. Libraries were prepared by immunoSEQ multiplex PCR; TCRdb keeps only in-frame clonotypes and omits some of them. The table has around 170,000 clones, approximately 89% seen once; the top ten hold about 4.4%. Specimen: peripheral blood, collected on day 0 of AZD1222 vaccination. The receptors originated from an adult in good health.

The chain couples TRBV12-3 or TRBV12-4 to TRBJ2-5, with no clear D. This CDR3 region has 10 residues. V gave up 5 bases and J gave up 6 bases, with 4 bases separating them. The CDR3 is CASSQKTQYF. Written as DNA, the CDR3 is TGTGCCAGCAGTCAGAAGACCCAGTACTTC.

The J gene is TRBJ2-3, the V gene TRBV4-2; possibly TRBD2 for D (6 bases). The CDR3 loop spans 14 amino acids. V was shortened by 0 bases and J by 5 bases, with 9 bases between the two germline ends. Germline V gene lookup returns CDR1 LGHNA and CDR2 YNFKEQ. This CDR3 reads CASSQERRGDTQYF. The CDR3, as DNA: TGTGCCAGCAGCCAAGAACGGAGGGGAGATACGCAGTATTTT.